This T cell receptor beta chain was identified during a study of T cells in localized non-small cell lung cancer. Study outcomes and limitations: Adjacent lung exhibited a median of 57 among the 100 most abundant tumor clones.

CDR1 and CDR2 (germline): MNHGY, SAAAGT. This CDR3 comprises 13 residues. Trimming at V came to 7 bases and at J to 11 bases, leaving 10 bases not matched to a gene. In its sample, this clone is medium-sized. Its cognate antigen is unknown. Produced via immunoSEQ multiplex PCR; TCRdb's table is partial and in-frame only. There are fewer than 1,500 clones in the sample; roughly 33% occur only once, and roughly 12% lies in the top ten. The material sequenced was normal lung tissue next to the tumor, taken before any cancer treatment. The receptor was isolated from a male donor aged 60 or older with stage I squamous cell lung carcinoma. This chain uses TRBV6-8 with TRBJ1-1; 10 positions match TRBD1. The CDR3 region has the DNA TGTGCCAGCATGGGGGTCGGGGACAGGGGCGCTTTCTTT. Its translation is CASMGVGDRGAFF.